This TCR beta chain stems from a study of chemoradiotherapy in HPV16-positive cancers. Germline V gene lookup returns CDR1 SGHRS and CDR2 YFSETQ. The CDR3 consists of 14 residues. The V end was cut by 0 bases, the J end by 6 bases, with 13 bases between. Produced via immunoSEQ multiplex PCR; TCRdb's table is partial and in-frame only. Altogether some 27,000 clones are present, roughly nine tenths being singletons, with the ten largest covering roughly 22%. Points from the study as a whole: In HPV16-positive patients, HPV-responsive T-cell expansion tracked better recurrence-free survival. The functional HPV-specific definition rests on just two HPV16-positive patients.

As regards this clone: What it recognizes is unknown.

The receptor was derived from a human donor with HPV-associated anogenital cancer. The sample in question was blood, obtained from a patient who underwent chemoradiotherapy. The chain carries TRBV5-1 and TRBJ2-7, with D unresolved. The chain's CDR3 is CASSLGQVNGEQYF. The CDR3, as DNA: TGCGCCAGCAGCTTGGGGCAGGTCAATGGCGAGCAGTACTTC. Variable domain in full (rest from reference TRBV5-1 and TRBJ2-7): KAGVTQTPRYLIKTRGQQVTLSCSPISGHRSVSWYQQTPGQGLQFLFEYFSETQRNKGNFPGRFSGRQFSNSRSEMNVSTLELGDSALYLCASSLGQVNGEQYFGPGTRLTVT.